This TCR beta chain was observed in a study of graft-versus-host responses after intestinal transplantation. Germline-derived CDR1 and CDR2 are LGHNA and YNFKEQ. There are 15 residues in the CDR3. Trimming took off 3 bases at V and 7 bases at J, with 16 bases between the two ends. General study points: GvH clone levels peaked in circulation, and this peak was associated with early post-transplant HvG declines. Among recipient marrow samples, GvH clones were found; some appeared first in ileum or blood.

Sequenced by immunoSEQ multiplex PCR; TCRdb stores in-frame clones only, minus some. The data contain around 16,000 clones, approximately 79% of them singletons. About this clone itself: Antigen unknown.

Processing released intraepithelial and lamina propria lymphocytes from the graft tissue. The chain combines TRBV4-2 with TRBJ1-5, with D perhaps matching TRBD1 (6 bases). Sequences were derived from ileum tissue, sampled approximately 450 days after intestinal transplant. The clonotype was recovered from a human patient who received an intestinal transplant, so some T cells may come from the graft donor. The CDR3 is CASSQEQQGPQPQHF. The CDR3 nucleotides read TGTGCCAGCAGCCAGGAACAACAGGGCCCCCAGCCCCAGCATTTT.